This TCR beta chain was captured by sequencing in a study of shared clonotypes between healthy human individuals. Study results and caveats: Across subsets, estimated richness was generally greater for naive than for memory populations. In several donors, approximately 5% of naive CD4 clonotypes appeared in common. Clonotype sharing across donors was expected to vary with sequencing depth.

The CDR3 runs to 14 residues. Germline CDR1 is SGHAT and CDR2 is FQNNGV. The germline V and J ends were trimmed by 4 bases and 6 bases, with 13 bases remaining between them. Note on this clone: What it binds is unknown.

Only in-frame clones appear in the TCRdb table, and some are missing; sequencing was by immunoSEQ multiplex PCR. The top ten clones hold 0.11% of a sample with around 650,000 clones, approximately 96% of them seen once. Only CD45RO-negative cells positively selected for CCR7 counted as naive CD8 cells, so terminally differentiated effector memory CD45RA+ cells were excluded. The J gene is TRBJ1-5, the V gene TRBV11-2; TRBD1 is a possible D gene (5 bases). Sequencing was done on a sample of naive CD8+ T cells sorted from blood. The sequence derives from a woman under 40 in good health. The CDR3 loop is CASSSGWGSQPQHF. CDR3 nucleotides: TGTGCCAGCAGCTCGGGGTGGGGGTCTCAGCCCCAGCATTTT.